This T cell receptor beta chain was found in a study of control samples from healthy donors and cancer patients. Sequencing used immunoSEQ multiplex PCR; TCRdb keeps in-frame clones, though not all of them. The sample carries roughly 80,000 clones, more than 70% recorded once. Trimming took off 4 bases at V and 0 bases at J, with 7 bases between the two ends. CDR3 size: 14 residues. The V gene's germline CDR1 is MNHNY and CDR2 SVGAGI (reference sequence). This sequence was found in a woman aged 45 to 65 in good health. The material sequenced was blood. The chain couples TRBV6-6 to TRBJ2-1; D gene uncertain. CDR3 nucleotide sequence: TGTGCCAGCAGTTCCCGAGGCTCCTACAATGAGCAGTTCTTC. It yields the protein CASSSRGSYNEQFF.